The 17 T cell receptor beta chains below were found in one sample sequenced in a study of OX40 agonist ivuxolimab in advanced cancers. The library was prepared using the immunoSEQ multiplex PCR assay. Sourced from immuneACCESS, this table was stored by TCRdb with only in-frame sequences that have V and J called. A share of the clones is absent; for the studies checked, an unresolved V gene accounts for under half, and the remainder has no known explanation. The sample table holds around 56,000 clones, of which around 90% were seen once. The top ten hold over 8.5% of the sample. The specimen was CD4+ or CD8+ T cells sorted from blood, collected in a trial of the OX40 agonist ivuxolimab. Source of these receptors: an adult with an advanced solid tumor such as melanoma, head and neck, liver or kidney cancer.

The rearrangement uses TRBV7-2 and TRBJ2-5; TRBD2 aligns across 7 bases. Germline CDR1 reads SGHTA; CDR2 reads FQGNSA. This CDR3 is built from 16 residues. V lost 7 bases and J lost 4; bases outside the gene matches: 15. CDR3 coding DNA: TGTGCCAGCACCTCCGAGGAGGCGGGAGATCGAGAGACCCAGTACTTC. Protein product: CASTSEEAGDRETQYF.

This chain joins TRBV27 and TRBJ1-6, with D unresolved. Between the trimmed V and J ends, which lost 2 bases and 5 bases, there was a span of 10 bases. Looked up from germline, CDR1 is MNHEY and CDR2 is SMNVEV (reference sequence). The CDR3 consists of 15 residues. The CDR3, as DNA: TGTGCCAGCAGTTTAGGGGTTTCCCATAATTCACCCCTCCACTTT. It is translated as CASSLGVSHNSPLHF.

This rearrangement joins TRBV13 to TRBJ1-1; 8 bases match TRBD1. Germline-derived CDR1 and CDR2 are PRHDT and FYEKMQ (reference sequence). V lost 5 bases, J lost 1 base, and 12 bases stayed unmatched. This CDR3 has 17 amino acids. CDR3 sequence (DNA): TGTGCCAGCAGCCCCGCAATTCTGACAGGGGAGAACACTGAAGCTTTCTTT. As protein: CASSPAILTGENTEAFF.

The chain employs TRBV4-1 and TRBJ2-2, with D uncertain. The CDR3 loop spans 13 amino acids. Germline V lookup: CDR1 MGHRA, CDR2 YSYEKL. Trimming removed 0 bases at V and 6 bases at J, with 5 bases between. This chain's CDR3 is CASSQDLPGELFF. The CDR3 nucleotides read TGCGCCAGCAGCCAAGATCTTCCCGGGGAGCTGTTTTTT.

The V and J genes are TRBV7-9 and TRBJ1-1; the D gene is possibly TRBD1 (6 bases). The germline V and J ends were trimmed by 2 bases and 3 bases, with 7 bases remaining between them. Per germline, CDR1 SEHNR and CDR2 FQNEAQ (reference sequence). This CDR3 contains 13 residues. As DNA, the CDR3 is TGTGCCAGCAGCTTAAGGGGGTACACTGAAGCTTTCTTT. Encoded protein: CASSLRGYTEAFF.

The chain recombines TRBV7-8 with TRBJ1-2; D not resolved. The CDR3 is 12 amino acids. Between the trimmed V and J ends, which lost 4 bases and 2 bases, there was a span of 5 bases. CDR1 SGHVS and CDR2 FQNEAQ come from the germline V gene. The CDR3 bases are TGTGCCAGCAGCTCGGACAACTATGGCTACACCTTC. It specifies CASSSDNYGYTF.

V and J are TRBV27 and TRBJ1-2; D remains ambiguous. Trimming cost V 0 bases and J 4 bases, with 9 bases left between them. Germline V CDR1 and CDR2: MNHEY, SMNVEV (reference sequence). The CDR3 loop spans 14 amino acids. Written as DNA, the CDR3 is TGTGCCAGCAGTTTATCGTTGGAGAGCTATGGCTACACCTTC. Translating it yields CASSLSLESYGYTF.

By proportion, this clone is medium-sized. This chain joins TRBV6-5 and TRBJ2-7; 7 nucleotides line up with TRBD2. Trimming cost V 6 bases and J 2 bases; bases outside gene matches: 4. This CDR3 region has 13 residues. CDR1 and CDR2 from the germline V gene are MNHEY and SVGAGI. The CDR3 DNA reads as TGTGCCAGCAGCCTGGGAGGGCCCTACGAGCAGTACTTC. It encodes CASSLGGPYEQYF.

V usage is TRBV7-8 and J usage is TRBJ2-7; 8 nucleotides match TRBD2. Germline assignment: CDR1 SGHVS and CDR2 FQNEAQ. Unmatched junction bases numbered 12, after V lost 1 base and J lost 4 bases. The CDR3 has 17 amino acids. The CDR3 protein is CASSLGRSGRISYEQYF. CDR3 DNA: TGTGCCAGCAGCTTAGGGAGAAGCGGGAGAATTTCGTACGAGCAGTACTTC.

The rearrangement uses TRBV4-3 and TRBJ2-4, with unresolved D. V was trimmed by 0 bases and J by 8 bases, leaving 11 bases between them. CDR3 length: 14 residues. CDR1 LGHNA and CDR2 YSLEER come from the germline V gene. Here the CDR3 DNA reads TGCGCCAGCAGCCAAGACCCCGGACCCTACATTCAGTACTTC. Its protein product is CASSQDPGPYIQYF.

The chain uses TRBV19 and TRBJ2-3; 7 bases fit TRBD1. The CDR3 runs 17 residues. CDR1 and CDR2 from the germline V gene are LNHDA and SQIVND (reference sequence). V was clipped by 8 bases and J by 1 base; unmatched bases: 15. CDR3 in amino acids: CASAPPSWDRGTDTQYF. The CDR3 DNA reads as TGTGCCAGTGCCCCTCCATCGTGGGACAGAGGCACAGATACGCAGTATTTT.

In this sample, this clone turned up once. This chain joins TRBV4-1 and TRBJ1-2; TRBD1 is a possible D gene (6 bases). V was trimmed by 1 base and J by 8 bases, leaving 17 bases between them. This CDR3 is built from 15 residues. CDR1 and CDR2 (germline): MGHRA, YSYEKL. CDR3 bases: TGCGCCAGCAGCCAAGTGGGACATCGTCGAGGGGGCTACACCTTC. This translates into CASSQVGHRRGGYTF.

This sequence joins TRBV4-1 and TRBJ1-1; D remains unclear. This CDR3 comprises 16 residues. Germline values: CDR1 MGHRA, CDR2 YSYEKL. V shed 0 bases and J shed 4 bases, with 15 bases lying between them. DNA of the CDR3: TGCGCCAGCAGCCAAGAAGGCGGCAGCGGGTCCACTGAAGCTTTCTTT. Residues: CASSQEGGSGSTEAFF.

The genes are TRBV11-2 and TRBJ1-1; D is perhaps TRBD1 (6 bases). The length of the CDR3 is 15 residues. Germline values: CDR1 SGHAT, CDR2 FQNNGV. V lost 0 bases to trimming and J lost 0 bases, with 8 bases between them. CDR3 residues: CASSLETGLNTEAFF. The DNA for the CDR3 is TGTGCCAGCAGCTTAGAGACAGGTTTGAACACTGAAGCTTTCTTT. Full variable domain (outside the CDR3, taken from reference TRBV11-2 and TRBJ1-1): EAGVAQSPRYKIIEKRQSVAFWCNPISGHATLYWYQQILGQGPKLLIQFQNNGVVDDSQLPKDRFSAERLKGVDSTLKIQPAKLEDSAVYLCASSLETGLNTEAFFGQGTRLTVV.

V and J are TRBV5-1 and TRBJ2-7, with no clear D. This CDR3 spans 14 amino acids. V lost 0 bases and J lost 2, with 9 bases in between. Germline CDR1 is SGHRS and CDR2 is YFSETQ. The CDR3 sequence: CASSLGEAPYEQYF. The CDR3 bases are TGCGCCAGCAGCTTGGGGGAAGCGCCCTACGAGCAGTACTTC.

V gene TRBV12-5 combines with J gene TRBJ2-1; 8 bases fit TRBD1. The CDR3 runs 15 residues. CDR1 is LGHNT and CDR2 is FRNRAP in the germline V gene. V shed 4 bases and J 7 bases; nucleotides not matched to a gene: 9. Here the CDR3 reads CASGSPDRVVNEQFF. CDR3 DNA: TGTGCTAGTGGTTCCCCGGACAGGGTTGTGAATGAGCAGTTCTTC.

This sequence joins TRBV28 and TRBJ2-7; TRBD1 matches 7 bases. Unmatched junction bases numbered 8, after V lost 6 bases and J lost 3 bases. The CDR3 is 14 residues long. Germline V gives CDR1 MDHEN, CDR2 SYDVKM. The CDR3 is CASSYTGESYEQYF. The CDR3 bases are TGTGCCAGCAGCTACACAGGGGAAAGCTACGAGCAGTACTTC.